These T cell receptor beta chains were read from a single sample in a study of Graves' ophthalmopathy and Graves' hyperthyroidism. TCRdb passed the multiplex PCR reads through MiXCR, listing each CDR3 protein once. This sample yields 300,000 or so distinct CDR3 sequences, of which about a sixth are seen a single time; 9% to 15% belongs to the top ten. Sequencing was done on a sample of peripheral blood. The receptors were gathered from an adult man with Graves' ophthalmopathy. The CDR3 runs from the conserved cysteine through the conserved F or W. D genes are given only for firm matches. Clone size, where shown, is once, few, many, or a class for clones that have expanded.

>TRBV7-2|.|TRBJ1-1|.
CASSLRGLEAFF
TGTGCCAGCAGCTTAAGAGGGCTTGAAGCTTTCTTT
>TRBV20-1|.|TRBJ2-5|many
CSSSLGEETQYF
TGCAGTTCCTCGCTTGGGGAAGAGACCCAGTACTTC
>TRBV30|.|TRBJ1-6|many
CAWARDRYNSPLHF
TGTGCCTGGGCCAGGGACCGATATAATTCACCCCTCCACTTT
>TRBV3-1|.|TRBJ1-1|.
CASSLRPRYGWDGAFF
TGTGCCAGCAGCCTCCGACCCCGGTATGGATGGGACGGGGCTTTCTTT
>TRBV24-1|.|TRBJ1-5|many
CATSVGYSNQPQHF
TGTGCCACCAGTGTAGGCTATAGCAATCAGCCCCAGCATTTT
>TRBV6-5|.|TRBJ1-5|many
CASRRVYNQPQHF
TGTGCCAGCCGCAGGGTTTATAATCAGCCCCAGCATTTT
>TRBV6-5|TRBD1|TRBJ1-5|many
CASRTGVEQPQHF
TGTGCCAGCAGGACAGGGGTCGAACAGCCCCAGCATTTT
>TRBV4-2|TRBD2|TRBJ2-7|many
CASSPLETSGSVQYF
TGTGCCAGCAGCCCACTGGAGACTAGCGGCTCGGTGCAGTACTTC
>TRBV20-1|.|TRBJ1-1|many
CSARESGEVEAFF
TGCAGTGCTAGAGAATCAGGGGAGGTGGAAGCTTTCTTT
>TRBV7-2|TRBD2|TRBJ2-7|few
CASSLKPSGEQYF
TGTGCCAGCAGCTTAAAGCCTAGCGGAGAGCAGTACTTC
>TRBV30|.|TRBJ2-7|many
CAWSNWGEQYF
TGTGCCTGGAGCAACTGGGGGGAGCAGTACTTC
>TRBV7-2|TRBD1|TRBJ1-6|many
CASSSETGMGSPLHF
TGTGCCAGCAGCTCCGAGACAGGGATGGGTTCACCCCTCCACTTT
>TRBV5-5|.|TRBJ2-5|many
CASSPPPGAETQYF
TGTGCCAGCAGCCCACCCCCGGGGGCTGAGACCCAGTACTTC
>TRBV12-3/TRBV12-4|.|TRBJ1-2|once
CASSLVGDNYGYTF
TGTGCCAGCAGTTTAGTGGGAGATAACTATGGCTACACCTTC
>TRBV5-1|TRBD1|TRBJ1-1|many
CASSPGTGETEAFF
TGCGCCAGCAGCCCTGGGACAGGGGAGACTGAAGCTTTCTTT
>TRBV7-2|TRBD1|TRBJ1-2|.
CASSLATGAGGYTF
TGTGCCAGCAGCTTAGCCACAGGGGCTGGTGGCTACACCTTC
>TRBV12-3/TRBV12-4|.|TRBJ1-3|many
CASTTTEDANTIYF
TGTGCCAGCACCACGACGGAAGATGCAAACACCATATATTTT
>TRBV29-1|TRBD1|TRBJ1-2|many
CSVDRDRGPNYGYTF
TGCAGCGTGGACCGGGACAGGGGACCGAACTATGGCTACACCTTC
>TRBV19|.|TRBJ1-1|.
CASSTGRGIRTEAFF
TGTGCCAGTAGTACCGGGCGGGGAATAAGGACTGAAGCTTTCTTT
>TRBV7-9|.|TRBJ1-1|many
CASSSRQLNTEAFF
TGTGCCAGCAGCTCGAGACAGCTGAACACTGAAGCTTTCTTT
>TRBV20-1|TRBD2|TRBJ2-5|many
CSASSGLAGVETQYF
TGCAGTGCTAGTTCGGGACTAGCGGGAGTAGAGACCCAGTACTTC
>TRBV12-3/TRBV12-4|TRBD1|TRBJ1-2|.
CASSYQGAYGYTF
TGTGCCAGCAGTTATCAGGGGGCCTATGGCTACACCTTC
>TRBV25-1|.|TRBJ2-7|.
CASSDPGVGRYEQYF
TGTGCCAGCAGTGACCCAGGGGTCGGGAGGTACGAGCAGTACTTC
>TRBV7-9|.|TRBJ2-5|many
CASTLGSPQETQYF
TGTGCCAGCACCCTCGGTTCCCCCCAAGAGACCCAGTACTTC
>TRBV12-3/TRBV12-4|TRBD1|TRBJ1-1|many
CASSLWAGGGNTEAFF
TGTGCCAGCAGTTTATGGGCAGGGGGCGGGAACACTGAAGCTTTCTTT
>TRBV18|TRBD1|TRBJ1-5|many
CASSAGQYNQPQHF
TGTGCCAGCTCAGCGGGACAGTACAATCAGCCCCAGCATTTT
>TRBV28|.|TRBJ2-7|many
CASSWGGTGDSYEQYF
TGTGCCAGCAGTTGGGGCGGGACTGGAGATTCCTACGAGCAGTACTTC
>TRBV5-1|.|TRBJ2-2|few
CAGSPGLPRELFF
TGCGCCGGCAGCCCTGGACTTCCAAGGGAGCTGTTTTTT
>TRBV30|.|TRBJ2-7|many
CAWSHGTYEQYF
TGTGCCTGGAGTCACGGGACCTACGAGCAGTACTTC
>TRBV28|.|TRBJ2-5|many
CASSLPHRKETQYF
TGTGCCAGCAGTTTACCCCACAGGAAAGAGACCCAGTACTTC
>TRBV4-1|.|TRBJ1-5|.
CASSPTGLISNQPQHF
TGCGCCAGCAGTCCCACCGGGCTCATTAGCAATCAGCCCCAGCATTTT
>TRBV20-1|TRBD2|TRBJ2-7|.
CSARGGGLYEQYF
TGCAGTGCGAGGGGCGGGGGGTTATACGAGCAGTACTTC
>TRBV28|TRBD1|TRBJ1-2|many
CAIRQGGNYGYTF
TGTGCCATACGACAGGGGGGGAACTATGGCTACACCTTC
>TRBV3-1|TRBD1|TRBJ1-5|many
CAGLDRDRGNQPQHF
TGTGCCGGCTTGGACCGTGACAGGGGCAATCAGCCCCAGCATTTT
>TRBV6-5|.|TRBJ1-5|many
CASSPGWNQPQHF
TGTGCCAGCAGCCCCGGCTGGAATCAGCCCCAGCATTTT
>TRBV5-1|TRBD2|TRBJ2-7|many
CASSQATSGRGEQYF
TGCGCCAGCAGCCAGGCGACTAGCGGGAGAGGCGAGCAGTACTTC
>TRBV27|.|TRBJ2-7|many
CASSLGHRDEQYF
TGTGCCAGCAGTTTGGGACACCGCGACGAGCAGTACTTC
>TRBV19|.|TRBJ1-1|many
CASSMTAGRVGTEAFF
TGTGCCAGTAGTATGACGGCTGGCAGGGTGGGCACTGAAGCTTTCTTT
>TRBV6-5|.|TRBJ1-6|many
CASNLPQGFINNSPLHF
TGTGCCAGCAATCTACCGCAGGGGTTTATTAATAATTCACCCCTCCACTTT
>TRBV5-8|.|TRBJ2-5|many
CASPLYRAREETQYF
TGTGCCAGTCCGCTCTACAGGGCAAGAGAAGAGACCCAGTACTTC
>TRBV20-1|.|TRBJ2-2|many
CSARDTGHLGTGELFF
TGCAGTGCTAGAGATACGGGACACCTAGGCACCGGGGAGCTGTTTTTT
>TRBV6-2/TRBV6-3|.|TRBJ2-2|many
CASSYGGLLTGELFF
TGTGCCAGCAGTTACGGTGGTTTACTAACCGGGGAGCTGTTTTTT
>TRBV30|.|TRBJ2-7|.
CAWSLDFYEQYF
TGTGCCTGGAGTTTGGACTTCTACGAGCAGTACTTC
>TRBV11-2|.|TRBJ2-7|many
CASSSTRGLFYEQYF
TGTGCCAGCAGCTCGACCAGGGGCTTGTTCTACGAGCAGTACTTC
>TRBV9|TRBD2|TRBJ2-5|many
CASSILAGEETQYF
TGTGCCAGCAGCATACTAGCGGGAGAAGAGACCCAGTACTTC